A selection of T cell receptor beta chains follows, all from one sample in a study of regulatory T cells in long-lasting Graves disease. TCRdb analysed the multiplex PCR reads with MiXCR anew, one entry per CDR3 protein. The sample has 450,000 or so distinct CDR3 sequences; 20% to 25% are singletons. Sequencing was performed on peripheral blood mononuclear cells (PBMCs), taken when the disease was refractory, from a patient treated with antithyroid drugs. Every receptor here comes from a female donor with Graves disease. CDR3s include the opening cysteine and the closing phenylalanine or tryptophan. The order of the fields is V gene, J gene, CDR3 protein.

>TRBV29-1|TRBJ2-7
CSAIQAPYEQYF
>TRBV5-1|TRBJ1-5
CASSESPTGASNQPQHF
>TRBV29-1|TRBJ1-1
CSSRTGPNTEAFF
>TRBV2|TRBJ2-2
CASGQGFAGELFF
>TRBV20-1|TRBJ1-6
CSARVRGTYNSPLHF
>TRBV30|TRBJ1-5
CAWSDPQHYSNQPQHF
>TRBV12-3/TRBV12-4|TRBJ1-2
CASRGQAYGYTF
>TRBV5-1|TRBJ1-4
CASSLTARGPSTNEKLFF
>TRBV24-1|TRBJ2-2
CATSEPKGDTGELFF
>TRBV30|TRBJ1-5
CAWRSGAHQPQHF
>TRBV29-1|TRBJ1-1
CSVRTENTEAFF
>TRBV7-3|TRBJ2-2
CASSFDRAGELFF
>TRBV12-3/TRBV12-4|TRBJ2-2
CASSLAGGVIGELFF
>TRBV12-3/TRBV12-4|TRBJ2-7
CASSLLGGTYEQYF
>TRBV29-1|TRBJ1-1
CSARTGGYDTEAFF
>TRBV2|TRBJ2-1
CASSGGSAPSYNEQFF
>TRBV20-1|TRBJ1-2
CSARITENPSNYGYTF
>TRBV5-1|TRBJ1-5
CATDFQGRNQPQHF
>TRBV7-6|TRBJ1-1
CASSLDRPGVTEAFF
>TRBV5-1|TRBJ2-7
CASRTSGRYEQYF
>TRBV30|TRBJ1-1
CAWRTGRNTEAFF
>TRBV6-2/TRBV6-3|TRBJ2-7
CASSYSGTGGEQYF
>TRBV19|TRBJ1-2
CASSQSGAAYGYTF
>TRBV27|TRBJ2-2
CASTWGGNTGELFF
>TRBV12-3/TRBV12-4|TRBJ1-5
CASSLELQPQHF
>TRBV7-2|TRBJ2-7
CASSLYGGKGAYEQYF
>TRBV12-3/TRBV12-4|TRBJ1-6
CASRGDITNSPLHF
>TRBV7-2|TRBJ2-6
CASSPLNGHSGANVLTF
>TRBV20-1|TRBJ2-5
CSATPGLGRETQYF
>TRBV30|TRBJ2-7
CAWRFSRGEQYF
>TRBV30|TRBJ2-5
CAWSVLRLTKETQYF
>TRBV5-1|TRBJ1-5
CASSLSGGVNQPQHF
>TRBV27|TRBJ1-3
CASSPLISASDYTIYF
>TRBV6-2/TRBV6-3|TRBJ2-7
CASSYAGLAVEQYF
>TRBV20-1|TRBJ1-4
CSAEAGQGQREEKLFF
>TRBV5-1|TRBJ2-7
CASSLESPLYEQYF